The T cell receptor (beta chain) described here comes from a study of cytomegalovirus exposure and HLA in healthy donors. Losses at the gene ends were 4 bases for V and 7 bases for J; bases not matched to a gene: 14. This CDR3 has 15 amino acids. Germline lookup yields CDR1 GTSNPN and CDR2 SVGIG (reference sequence). The PCR used 60 Vbeta and 13 Jbeta primers. In the authors' methods: Later, roughly 80 million unique TCR beta chains were counted in an analysis, and about 12 million of them were shared. TCRdb's copy holds only in-frame clones and misses some; the assay was immunoSEQ multiplex PCR. V and J calls and clone size are those listed in that table; D and trimming were worked out from the DNA. In the table there are some 94,000 clones, roughly 71% of which are singletons.

The sequencing input was PBMCs. The genes are TRBV30 and TRBJ1-2, with 8 nucleotides matching TRBD1. This TCR derives from a man aged 45-65 years in good health and CMV-seronegative. CDR3 DNA sequence: TGTGCCTGGACCGACCGACGGACAGGGAGTAGTGGCTACACCTTC. It codes for CAWTDRRTGSSGYTF. The full variable domain, in which reference TRBV30 and TRBJ1-2 provide the parts outside the CDR3, is SQTIHQWPATLVQPVGSPLSLECTVEGTSNPNLYWYRQAAGRGLQLLFYSVGIGQISSEVPQNLSASRPQDRQFILSSKKLLLSDSGFYLCAWTDRRTGSSGYTFGSGTRLTVV.